This T cell receptor beta chain stems from a study of T-cell reconstitution after alpha-beta-depleted transplantation in children. The CDR3 runs to 11 residues. Germline-derived CDR1 and CDR2 are ENHRY and SYGVKD. V dropped 5 bases and J dropped 12 bases, with 11 bases sitting between them. Unique molecular identifiers were used in preparing the TCRbeta library. TCRdb re-analysed the PCR reads in MiXCR, keeping a single row per CDR3 protein. The table shows approximately 630,000 distinct CDR3 sequences, with 10% to 15% occurring only once. Many counts were recorded for this clonotype. The chain carries TRBV10-3 and TRBJ2-1, with D possibly TRBD2 on 6 matching bases. Sequences were derived from PBMCs, sampled before TCRalphabeta/CD19-depleted stem cell transplant. This clonotype was sampled from a girl aged 2-9 years with congenital amegakaryocytic thrombocytopenia, due to receive a stem cell transplant. The DNA of the CDR3 is TGTGCCATCAGTAAGGACTACTGGCAGTTCTTC. Residues: CAISKDYWQFF.